A selection of T cell receptor beta chains follows, all from one sample in a study of cytomegalovirus exposure and HLA in healthy donors. Sequencing used immunoSEQ multiplex PCR; TCRdb keeps in-frame clones, though not all of them. Of 190,000 or so clones in the sample, 70% to 80% were seen once. Sequencing was performed on PBMCs. These receptors all come from a girl between 10 and 17 years old in good health and CMV-seropositive. CDR3s include the opening cysteine and the closing phenylalanine or tryptophan. The order of the fields is D gene, V gene, CDR3 length, J gene, clone size, CDR3 DNA, CDR3 protein. The D gene is left open where the match is weak. Size is stated for part of the rows, as once, few or many counts, or as a class when the clone is expanded.

D gene: .; V gene: TRBV6-1; CDR3 length: 12; J gene: TRBJ1-2; clone size: few; CDR3 DNA: TGTGCCAGCACGAGCAGGGCCTATGGCTACACCTTC; CDR3 protein: CASTSRAYGYTF
D gene: .; V gene: TRBV14; CDR3 length: 16; J gene: TRBJ2-6; clone size: once; CDR3 DNA: TGTGCCAGCAGCCAAGTGACGGGGAATGGGGCCAACGTCCTGACTTTC; CDR3 protein: CASSQVTGNGANVLTF
D gene: .; V gene: TRBV30; CDR3 length: 13; J gene: TRBJ1-2; clone size: .; CDR3 DNA: TGTGCCTGGGCCGTACCCCGGAGCTCTGGCTACACCTTC; CDR3 protein: CAWAVPRSSGYTF
D gene: TRBD1; V gene: TRBV11-3; CDR3 length: 17; J gene: TRBJ2-7; clone size: .; CDR3 DNA: TGTGCCAGCAGCCAGACAGGGTTTCTCGGTGGCTCCTACGAGCAGTACTTC; CDR3 protein: CASSQTGFLGGSYEQYF
D gene: .; V gene: TRBV15; CDR3 length: 16; J gene: TRBJ1-6; clone size: once; CDR3 DNA: TGTGCCACCGGCAGAGATAGGACAGTCTCAAATTCACCCCTCCACTTT; CDR3 protein: CATGRDRTVSNSPLHF
D gene: .; V gene: TRBV11-2; CDR3 length: 15; J gene: TRBJ2-3; clone size: .; CDR3 DNA: TGTGCCAGCAGCGAACGGAATCGGGACTCAGATACGCAGTATTTT; CDR3 protein: CASSERNRDSDTQYF
D gene: TRBD1; V gene: TRBV19; CDR3 length: 13; J gene: TRBJ1-2; clone size: .; CDR3 DNA: TGTGCCAGTAGTAGACAGGGGAGCTATGGCTACACCTTC; CDR3 protein: CASSRQGSYGYTF
D gene: .; V gene: TRBV25-1; CDR3 length: 14; J gene: TRBJ2-2; clone size: .; CDR3 DNA: TGCGCCAGCAGCGAAGTCGCGAACACCGGGGAGCTGTTTTTT; CDR3 protein: CASSEVANTGELFF
D gene: TRBD2; V gene: TRBV7-2; CDR3 length: 17; J gene: TRBJ2-6; clone size: .; CDR3 DNA: TGTGCCAGCAGCTTACTAGCGGGGGCGTCGGGGGCCAACGTCCTGACTTTC; CDR3 protein: CASSLLAGASGANVLTF
D gene: .; V gene: TRBV19; CDR3 length: 15; J gene: TRBJ2-1; clone size: .; CDR3 DNA: TGTGCCAGTAGTATAACGGGAAGCTCCTACAATGAGCAGTTCTTC; CDR3 protein: CASSITGSSYNEQFF
D gene: TRBD1; V gene: TRBV19; CDR3 length: 15; J gene: TRBJ2-7; clone size: .; CDR3 DNA: TGTGCCAGTAGTATCCGGGACAGGGGGGTGGGAGAGCAGTACTTC; CDR3 protein: CASSIRDRGVGEQYF
D gene: TRBD2; V gene: TRBV5-4; CDR3 length: 17; J gene: TRBJ2-2; clone size: .; CDR3 DNA: TGTGCCAGCAGCTTATCTAGCGGGGGCCGGGACACCGGGGAGCTGTTTTTT; CDR3 protein: CASSLSSGGRDTGELFF
D gene: .; V gene: TRBV11-3; CDR3 length: 16; J gene: TRBJ2-3; clone size: once; CDR3 DNA: TGTGCCAGCCAGGGTTTCAGCCCGAGGTGGACAGATACGCAGTATTTT; CDR3 protein: CASQGFSPRWTDTQYF
D gene: .; V gene: TRBV6-1; CDR3 length: 17; J gene: TRBJ1-5; clone size: .; CDR3 DNA: TGTGCCAGCAGTGACGTTATAGTCCCGAATAGCAATCAGCCCCAGCATTTT; CDR3 protein: CASSDVIVPNSNQPQHF
D gene: .; V gene: TRBV28; CDR3 length: 15; J gene: TRBJ1-6; clone size: .; CDR3 DNA: TGTGCCAGCAGTCTCTCGAAAGGACTGAATTCACCCCTCCACTTT; CDR3 protein: CASSLSKGLNSPLHF
D gene: TRBD1; V gene: TRBV18; CDR3 length: 16; J gene: TRBJ1-3; clone size: .; CDR3 DNA: TGTGCCAGCTCAATCAACAGGGGAGATGCTGGAAACACCATATATTTT; CDR3 protein: CASSINRGDAGNTIYF
D gene: .; V gene: TRBV2; CDR3 length: 12; J gene: TRBJ2-5; clone size: .; CDR3 DNA: TGTGCCAGCAGGGCAGAACAAGAGACCCAGTACTTC; CDR3 protein: CASRAEQETQYF
D gene: .; V gene: TRBV6-1; CDR3 length: 15; J gene: TRBJ2-7; clone size: .; CDR3 DNA: TGTGCCAGCAGTGCGCAGGACAGCGCATCCTACGAGCAGTACTTC; CDR3 protein: CASSAQDSASYEQYF
D gene: .; V gene: TRBV7-9; CDR3 length: 13; J gene: TRBJ2-7; clone size: few; CDR3 DNA: TGTGCCAGCAGCTTAGTGGCTAGCTACGAGCAGTACTTC; CDR3 protein: CASSLVASYEQYF
D gene: .; V gene: TRBV4-1; CDR3 length: 16; J gene: TRBJ2-3; clone size: .; CDR3 DNA: TGCGCCAGCAGCCCCTGGTCAGACTCCGGAACAGATACGCAGTATTTT; CDR3 protein: CASSPWSDSGTDTQYF
D gene: .; V gene: TRBV11-2; CDR3 length: 12; J gene: TRBJ2-7; clone size: .; CDR3 DNA: TGTGCCAGCAGCTTAGATAAGGTTAGACGGGACTTC; CDR3 protein: CASSLDKVRRDF
D gene: .; V gene: TRBV15; CDR3 length: 14; J gene: TRBJ1-3; clone size: .; CDR3 DNA: TGTGCCACCAGCAGAGATCCGTCTGGAAACACCATATATTTT; CDR3 protein: CATSRDPSGNTIYF
D gene: .; V gene: TRBV6-1; CDR3 length: 15; J gene: TRBJ2-7; clone size: .; CDR3 DNA: TGTGCCAGCAGTGAAGAGACCCACAGTTCCTACGAGCAGTACTTC; CDR3 protein: CASSEETHSSYEQYF
D gene: TRBD2; V gene: TRBV29-1; CDR3 length: 13; J gene: TRBJ2-3; clone size: .; CDR3 DNA: TGCAGCGTCCCTGGACTAGCGGGGGCTACGCAGTATTTT; CDR3 protein: CSVPGLAGATQYF
D gene: .; V gene: TRBV7-2; CDR3 length: 15; J gene: TRBJ2-7; clone size: few; CDR3 DNA: TGTGCCAGCAGCTTAGATTCTAGCGAGTTTTACGAGCAGTACTTC; CDR3 protein: CASSLDSSEFYEQYF
D gene: TRBD1; V gene: TRBV5-5; CDR3 length: 16; J gene: TRBJ1-2; clone size: .; CDR3 DNA: TGTGCCAGCAGCTGGGGACAGTCCACCTGGGTCTATGGCTACACCTTC; CDR3 protein: CASSWGQSTWVYGYTF
D gene: TRBD1; V gene: TRBV7-8; CDR3 length: 16; J gene: TRBJ2-7; clone size: few; CDR3 DNA: TGTGCCAGCAGCCCCCCCTCCGGGACAGGGGTGGACGAGCAGTACTTC; CDR3 protein: CASSPPSGTGVDEQYF
D gene: .; V gene: TRBV30; CDR3 length: 12; J gene: TRBJ1-1; clone size: .; CDR3 DNA: TGTGCCTGGAGTTCGGGTATGACTGAAGCTTTCTTT; CDR3 protein: CAWSSGMTEAFF
D gene: TRBD1; V gene: TRBV4-1; CDR3 length: 15; J gene: TRBJ2-7; clone size: .; CDR3 DNA: TGCGCCAGCAGCCGAACGGACAGGGGGGACTACGAGCAGTACTTC; CDR3 protein: CASSRTDRGDYEQYF
D gene: TRBD1; V gene: TRBV18; CDR3 length: 16; J gene: TRBJ2-7; clone size: .; CDR3 DNA: TGTGCCAGCTCACCTCTACCGGGACAGGGGACCTACGAGCAGTACTTC; CDR3 protein: CASSPLPGQGTYEQYF
D gene: .; V gene: TRBV9; CDR3 length: 16; J gene: TRBJ1-3; clone size: once; CDR3 DNA: TGTGCCAGCAGCGTAGCTCTAGGGGTCTCTGGAAACACCATATATTTT; CDR3 protein: CASSVALGVSGNTIYF
D gene: TRBD2; V gene: TRBV6-1; CDR3 length: 14; J gene: TRBJ2-5; clone size: .; CDR3 DNA: TGTGCCAGCAGGTCGACTAGCGGCGGGGAGACCCAGTACTTC; CDR3 protein: CASRSTSGGETQYF
D gene: .; V gene: TRBV5-1; CDR3 length: 12; J gene: TRBJ1-3; clone size: .; CDR3 DNA: TGCGCCAGCAGCCAAGACAGAAACACCATATATTTT; CDR3 protein: CASSQDRNTIYF
D gene: TRBD2; V gene: TRBV19; CDR3 length: 18; J gene: TRBJ2-7; clone size: .; CDR3 DNA: TGTGCCAGTAGTGGTCGACCACTTAGCGGGGGAGACTCCTACGAGCAGTACTTC; CDR3 protein: CASSGRPLSGGDSYEQYF
D gene: TRBD2; V gene: TRBV9; CDR3 length: 15; J gene: TRBJ2-1; clone size: .; CDR3 DNA: TGTGCCAGCAGCGTAGTCCTAGCGGGGTTGGGTGAGCAGTTCTTC; CDR3 protein: CASSVVLAGLGEQFF
D gene: .; V gene: TRBV5-1; CDR3 length: 17; J gene: TRBJ2-7; clone size: .; CDR3 DNA: TGCGCCAGCAGCTTGACACCTAGCGGGACAGGGGAGGACGAGCAGTACTTC; CDR3 protein: CASSLTPSGTGEDEQYF
D gene: .; V gene: TRBV7-2; CDR3 length: 16; J gene: TRBJ1-1; clone size: .; CDR3 DNA: TGTGCCAGCAGCTTATCCCAGCCGCAGGGCAACACTGAAGCTTTCTTT; CDR3 protein: CASSLSQPQGNTEAFF
D gene: .; V gene: TRBV19; CDR3 length: 13; J gene: TRBJ2-3; clone size: .; CDR3 DNA: TGTGCCAGTAAGGAGGGGGCGGCAGATACGCAGTATTTT; CDR3 protein: CASKEGAADTQYF
D gene: TRBD2; V gene: TRBV6-4; CDR3 length: 17; J gene: TRBJ2-7; clone size: .; CDR3 DNA: TGTGCCAGCAGTGACTCGACGAGCGGGGGGAAGTCCTACGAGCAGTACTTC; CDR3 protein: CASSDSTSGGKSYEQYF
D gene: .; V gene: TRBV2; CDR3 length: 14; J gene: TRBJ2-5; clone size: .; CDR3 DNA: TGTGCCAGCGGGCGGGGACTTGCAGTAGAGACCCAGTACTTC; CDR3 protein: CASGRGLAVETQYF
D gene: .; V gene: TRBV5-1; CDR3 length: 16; J gene: TRBJ2-3; clone size: .; CDR3 DNA: TGCGCCAGCAGCTTGGCCGACAGTACCAGCACAGATACGCAGTATTTT; CDR3 protein: CASSLADSTSTDTQYF
D gene: TRBD2; V gene: TRBV11-2; CDR3 length: 18; J gene: TRBJ2-3; clone size: few; CDR3 DNA: TGTGCCAGCACCCACACCGGCGAGCGGGGGGCCAAAACAGATACGCAGTATTTT; CDR3 protein: CASTHTGERGAKTDTQYF
D gene: .; V gene: TRBV5-1; CDR3 length: 13; J gene: TRBJ1-6; clone size: once; CDR3 DNA: TGCGCCAGCAGCTTAGGGGGAGGGTCACCCCTCCACTTT; CDR3 protein: CASSLGGGSPLHF
D gene: .; V gene: TRBV4-2; CDR3 length: 13; J gene: TRBJ2-3; clone size: .; CDR3 DNA: TGTGCCAGCAGCCAAGATCGGAGGGATACGCAGTATTTT; CDR3 protein: CASSQDRRDTQYF
D gene: .; V gene: TRBV10-3; CDR3 length: 11; J gene: TRBJ2-3; clone size: .; CDR3 DNA: TGTGCCATCACCCAGGGTAATACGCAGTATTTT; CDR3 protein: CAITQGNTQYF
D gene: TRBD2; V gene: TRBV19; CDR3 length: 14; J gene: TRBJ2-2; clone size: .; CDR3 DNA: TGTGCCAGTATGAGCGGGGGTGGGACCGGGGAGCTGTTTTTT; CDR3 protein: CASMSGGGTGELFF
D gene: .; V gene: TRBV18; CDR3 length: 14; J gene: TRBJ2-5; clone size: .; CDR3 DNA: TGTGCCAGCTCATCGGCAGGGTTCTCAGAGACCCAGTACTTC; CDR3 protein: CASSSAGFSETQYF
D gene: TRBD1; V gene: TRBV6-5; CDR3 length: 15; J gene: TRBJ1-6; clone size: .; CDR3 DNA: TGTGCCAGCAGTAGGGCCGGGACAGGCAATTCACCCCTCCACTTT; CDR3 protein: CASSRAGTGNSPLHF
D gene: TRBD1; V gene: TRBV6-7; CDR3 length: 16; J gene: TRBJ1-3; clone size: once; CDR3 DNA: TGTGCCAGCAGCCACGGGACAGAAACCTCTGGAAACACCATATATTTT; CDR3 protein: CASSHGTETSGNTIYF
D gene: .; V gene: TRBV7-8; CDR3 length: 13; J gene: TRBJ1-1; clone size: .; CDR3 DNA: TGTGCCAGCAGCTTCTCGGGGAACACTGAAGCTTTCTTT; CDR3 protein: CASSFSGNTEAFF